This TCR beta chain came from a study of T cell responses to AZD1222 COVID-19 vaccine. CDR3 length: 14 residues. Germline CDR1 SGHRS, CDR2 YFSETQ. V gave up 2 bases and J gave up 5 bases; unmatched junction bases: 4. With regard to this clone: The antigen is undetermined.

Points from the study as a whole: Every sample of the repertoires postdated the peak T cell response.

Clones were read by immunoSEQ multiplex PCR, and TCRdb kept only the in-frame ones, dropping some. The sample yields about 50,000 clones, 60% to 85% seen once. The sample consisted of peripheral blood, taken on day 0 of AZD1222 vaccination. The J gene is TRBJ2-7, the V gene TRBV5-1; 10 nucleotides line up with TRBD1. This clonotype was obtained from an adult in good health. The CDR3 bases are TGCGCCAGCAGCTTAGGGGACAGGGGCCACGAGCAGTACTTC. Its protein is CASSLGDRGHEQYF.